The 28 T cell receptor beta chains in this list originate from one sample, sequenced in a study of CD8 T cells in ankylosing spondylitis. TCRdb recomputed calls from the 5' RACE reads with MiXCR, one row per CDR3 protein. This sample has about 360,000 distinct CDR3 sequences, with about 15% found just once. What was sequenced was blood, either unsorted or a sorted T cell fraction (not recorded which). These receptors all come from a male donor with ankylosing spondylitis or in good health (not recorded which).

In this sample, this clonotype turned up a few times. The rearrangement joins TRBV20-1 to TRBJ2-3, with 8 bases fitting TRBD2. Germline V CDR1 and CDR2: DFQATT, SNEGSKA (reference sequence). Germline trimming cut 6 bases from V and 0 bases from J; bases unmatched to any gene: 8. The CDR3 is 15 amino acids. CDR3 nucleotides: TGCAGTGCCGCGGGAGGCACCAAAAGCACAGATACGCAGTATTTT. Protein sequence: CSAAGGTKSTDTQYF.

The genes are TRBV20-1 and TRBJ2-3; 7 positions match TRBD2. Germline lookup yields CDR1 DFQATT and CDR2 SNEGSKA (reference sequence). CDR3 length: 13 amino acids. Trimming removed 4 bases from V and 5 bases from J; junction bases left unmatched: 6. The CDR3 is CSATTSVGDTQYF. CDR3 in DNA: TGCAGTGCTACTACTAGCGTCGGAGATACGCAGTATTTT.

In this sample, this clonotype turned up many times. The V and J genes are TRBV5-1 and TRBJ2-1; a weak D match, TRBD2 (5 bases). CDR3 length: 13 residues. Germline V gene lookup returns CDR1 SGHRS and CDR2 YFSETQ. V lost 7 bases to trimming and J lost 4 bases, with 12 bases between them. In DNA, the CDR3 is TGCGCCAGCTCCAGAGAGCGGTACAATGAGCAGTTCTTC. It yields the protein CASSRERYNEQFF.

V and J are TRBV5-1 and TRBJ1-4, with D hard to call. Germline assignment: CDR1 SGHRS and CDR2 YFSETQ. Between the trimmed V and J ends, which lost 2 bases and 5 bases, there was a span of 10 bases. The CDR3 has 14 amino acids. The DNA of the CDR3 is TGCGCCAGCAGCTTAGGGCACGCGAATGAAAAACTGTTTTTT. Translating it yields CASSLGHANEKLFF.

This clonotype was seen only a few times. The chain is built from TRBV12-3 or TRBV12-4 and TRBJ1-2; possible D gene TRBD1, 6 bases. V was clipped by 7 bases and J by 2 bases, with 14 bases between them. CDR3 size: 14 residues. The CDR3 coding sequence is TGTGCCAGCACTCAAGGGGGAGCCAACTATGGCTACACCTTC. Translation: CASTQGGANYGYTF.

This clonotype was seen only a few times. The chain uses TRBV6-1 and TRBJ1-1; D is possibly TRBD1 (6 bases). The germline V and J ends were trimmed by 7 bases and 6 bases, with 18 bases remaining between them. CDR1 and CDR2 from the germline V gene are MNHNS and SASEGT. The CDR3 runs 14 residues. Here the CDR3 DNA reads TGTGCCAGCACCAAAGTCGGGGGGGGCGCTGAAGCTTTCTTT. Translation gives CASTKVGGGAEAFF.

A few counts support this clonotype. This CDR3 reads CASNSGGQETQYF. CDR3 nucleotide sequence: TGCGCCAGCAACAGCGGGGGCCAAGAGACCCAGTACTTC. This sequence joins TRBV5-1 and TRBJ2-5; 8 nucleotides line up with TRBD2. The germline V gene encodes CDR1 SGHRS and CDR2 YFSETQ. The trim removed 6 bases at V and 1 base at J, leaving 2 bases unmatched. The CDR3 has 13 residues.

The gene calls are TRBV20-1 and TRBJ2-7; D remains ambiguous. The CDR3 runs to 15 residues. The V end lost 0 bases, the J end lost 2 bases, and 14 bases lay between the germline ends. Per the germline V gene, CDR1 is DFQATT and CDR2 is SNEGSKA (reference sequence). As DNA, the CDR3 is TGCAGTGCTAGAGAACCCTCGGGCAGAACCTACGAGCAGTACTTC. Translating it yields CSAREPSGRTYEQYF.

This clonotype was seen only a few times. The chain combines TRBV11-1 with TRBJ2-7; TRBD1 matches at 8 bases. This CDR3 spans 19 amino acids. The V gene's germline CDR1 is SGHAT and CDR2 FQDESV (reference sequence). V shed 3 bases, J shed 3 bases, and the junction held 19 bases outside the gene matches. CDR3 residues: CASSFNPGGAEDGLYEQYF. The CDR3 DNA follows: TGTGCCAGCAGCTTTAACCCAGGGGGCGCGGAGGACGGTCTCTACGAGCAGTACTTC.

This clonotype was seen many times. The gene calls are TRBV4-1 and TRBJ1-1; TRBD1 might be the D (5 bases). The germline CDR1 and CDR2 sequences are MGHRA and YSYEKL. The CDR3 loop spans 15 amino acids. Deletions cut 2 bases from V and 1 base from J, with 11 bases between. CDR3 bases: TGCGCCAGCAGCCAAAGGGGAACATCGAACACTGAAGCTTTCTTT. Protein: CASSQRGTSNTEAFF.

The DNA for the CDR3 is TGTGCCAGCAGCCTTACCCCCCTAGGGGAGCGGGGGTCACATTCCGGCACAGATACGCAGTATTTT. Translating gives CASSLTPLGERGSHSGTDTQYF. This rearrangement joins TRBV13 to TRBJ2-3, with TRBD2 matching 8 bases. CDR3 length: 22 residues. The V and J ends lost 5 bases and 1 base, in that order; junction bases with no gene match: 26. Looked up from germline, CDR1 is PRHDT and CDR2 is FYEKMQ (reference sequence).

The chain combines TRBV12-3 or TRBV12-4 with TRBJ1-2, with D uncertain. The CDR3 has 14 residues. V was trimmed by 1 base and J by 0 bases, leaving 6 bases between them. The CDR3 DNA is TGTGCCAGCAGTTTAGACAGCACTAACTATGGCTACACCTTC. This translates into CASSLDSTNYGYTF.

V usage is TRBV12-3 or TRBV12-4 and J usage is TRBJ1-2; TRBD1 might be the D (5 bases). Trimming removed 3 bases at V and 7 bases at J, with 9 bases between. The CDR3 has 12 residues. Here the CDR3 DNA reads TGTGCCAGCAGTTTCGGGGGTGGTGGCTACACCTTC. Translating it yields CASSFGGGGYTF.

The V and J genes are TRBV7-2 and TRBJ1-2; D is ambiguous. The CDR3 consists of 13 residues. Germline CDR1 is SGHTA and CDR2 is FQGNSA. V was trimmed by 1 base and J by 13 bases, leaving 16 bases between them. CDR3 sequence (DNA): TGTGCCAGCAGCTTAGAGGGCGGACGGCGCGTCACCTTC. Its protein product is CASSLEGGRRVTF.

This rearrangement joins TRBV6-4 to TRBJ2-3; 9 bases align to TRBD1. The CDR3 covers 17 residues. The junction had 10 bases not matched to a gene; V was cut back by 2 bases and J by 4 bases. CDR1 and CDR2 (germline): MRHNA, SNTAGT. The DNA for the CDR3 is TGTGCCAGCAGTGACCCCTCCGGGACAGGGCGAGCAGATACGCAGTATTTT. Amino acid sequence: CASSDPSGTGRADTQYF.

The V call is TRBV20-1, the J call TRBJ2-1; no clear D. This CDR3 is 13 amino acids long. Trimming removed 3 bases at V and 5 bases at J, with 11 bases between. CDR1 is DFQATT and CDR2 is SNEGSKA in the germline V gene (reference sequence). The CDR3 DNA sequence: TGCAGTGCTAGTAGAGGTGATCACAATGAGCAGTTCTTC. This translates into CSASRGDHNEQFF.

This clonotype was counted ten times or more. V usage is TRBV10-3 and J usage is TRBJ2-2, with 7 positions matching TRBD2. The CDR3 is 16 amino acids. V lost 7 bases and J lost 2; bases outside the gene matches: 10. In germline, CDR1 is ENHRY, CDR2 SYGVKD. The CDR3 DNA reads TGTGCCATCAATACGTCCCAGCGGGGAAACACCGGGGAGCTGTTTTTT. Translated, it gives CAINTSQRGNTGELFF.

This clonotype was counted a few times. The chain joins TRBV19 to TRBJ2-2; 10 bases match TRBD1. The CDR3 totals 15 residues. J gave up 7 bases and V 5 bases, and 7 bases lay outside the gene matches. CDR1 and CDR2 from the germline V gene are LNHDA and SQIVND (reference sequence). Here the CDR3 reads CASSVGTGVGGELFF. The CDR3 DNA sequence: TGTGCCAGTAGTGTCGGGACAGGGGTGGGCGGGGAGCTGTTTTTT.

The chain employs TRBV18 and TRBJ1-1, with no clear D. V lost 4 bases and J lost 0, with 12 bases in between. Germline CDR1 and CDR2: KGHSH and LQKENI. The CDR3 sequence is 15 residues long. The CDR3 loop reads CASSLNRWVNTEAFF. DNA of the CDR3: TGTGCCAGCTCACTGAACCGCTGGGTGAACACTGAAGCTTTCTTT.

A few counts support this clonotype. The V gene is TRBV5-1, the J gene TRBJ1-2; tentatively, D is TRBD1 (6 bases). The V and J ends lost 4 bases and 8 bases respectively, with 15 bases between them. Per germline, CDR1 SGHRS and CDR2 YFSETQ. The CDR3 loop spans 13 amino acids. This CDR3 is CASSGDTVRGYTF. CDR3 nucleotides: TGCGCCAGCAGCGGGGACACCGTACGGGGCTACACCTTC.

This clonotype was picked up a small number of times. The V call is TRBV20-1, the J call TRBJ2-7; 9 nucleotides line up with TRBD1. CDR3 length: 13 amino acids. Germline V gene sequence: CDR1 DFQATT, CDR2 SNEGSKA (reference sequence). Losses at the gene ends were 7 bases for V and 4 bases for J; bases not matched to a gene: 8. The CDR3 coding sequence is TGCAGTGTTGACCCAGGGACAGGGTACGAGCAGTACTTC. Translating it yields CSVDPGTGYEQYF.

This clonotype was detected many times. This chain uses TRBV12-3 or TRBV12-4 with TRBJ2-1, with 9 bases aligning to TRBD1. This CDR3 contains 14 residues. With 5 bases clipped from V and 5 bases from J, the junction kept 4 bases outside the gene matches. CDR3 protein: CASSRGQGNNEQFF. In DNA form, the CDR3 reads TGTGCCAGCAGTAGGGGACAGGGTAACAATGAGCAGTTCTTC.

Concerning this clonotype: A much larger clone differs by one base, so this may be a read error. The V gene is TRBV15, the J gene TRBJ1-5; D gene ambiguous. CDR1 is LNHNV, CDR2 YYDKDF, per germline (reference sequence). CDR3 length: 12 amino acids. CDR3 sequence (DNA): TGTGCCAACAGCAGAGATCAGCAGCCCCAGCATTTT. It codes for CANSRDQQPQHF.

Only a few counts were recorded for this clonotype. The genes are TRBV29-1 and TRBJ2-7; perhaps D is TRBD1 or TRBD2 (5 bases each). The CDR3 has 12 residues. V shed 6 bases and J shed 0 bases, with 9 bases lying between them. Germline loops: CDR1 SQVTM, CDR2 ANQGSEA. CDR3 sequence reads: CSVSGTSYEQYF. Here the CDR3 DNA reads TGCAGCGTCTCCGGGACCTCCTACGAGCAGTACTTC.

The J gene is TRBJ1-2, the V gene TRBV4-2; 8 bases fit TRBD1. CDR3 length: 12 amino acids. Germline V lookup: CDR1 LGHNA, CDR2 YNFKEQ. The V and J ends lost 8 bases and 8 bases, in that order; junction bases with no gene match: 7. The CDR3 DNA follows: TGTGCCAGCGGGGCAGGGGGCAGAGGCTACACCTTC. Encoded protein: CASGAGGRGYTF.

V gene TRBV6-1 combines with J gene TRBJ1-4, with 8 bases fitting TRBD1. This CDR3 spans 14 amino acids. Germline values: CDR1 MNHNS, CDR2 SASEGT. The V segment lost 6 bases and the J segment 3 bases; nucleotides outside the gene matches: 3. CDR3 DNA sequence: TGTGCCAGCAGGCAGGGGGCGGCTAATGAAAAACTGTTTTTT. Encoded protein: CASRQGAANEKLFF.

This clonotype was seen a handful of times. The CDR3 DNA reads TGCGCCAGCAGCCGCTCCCCAGGGTCCGAAGCTTTCTTT. Translated: CASSRSPGSEAFF. The chain combines TRBV5-1 with TRBJ1-1, with TRBD1 as a possible D gene (5 bases). Germline CDR1 reads SGHRS; CDR2 reads YFSETQ. This CDR3 spans 13 amino acids. Deletions cut 4 bases from V and 8 bases from J, with 15 bases between.

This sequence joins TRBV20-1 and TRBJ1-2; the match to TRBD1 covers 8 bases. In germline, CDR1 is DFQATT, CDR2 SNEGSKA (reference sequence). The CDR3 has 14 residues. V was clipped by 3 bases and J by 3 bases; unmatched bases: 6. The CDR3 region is CSARGRGPYYGYTF. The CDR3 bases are TGCAGTGCTAGGGGCAGGGGGCCTTACTATGGCTACACCTTC.